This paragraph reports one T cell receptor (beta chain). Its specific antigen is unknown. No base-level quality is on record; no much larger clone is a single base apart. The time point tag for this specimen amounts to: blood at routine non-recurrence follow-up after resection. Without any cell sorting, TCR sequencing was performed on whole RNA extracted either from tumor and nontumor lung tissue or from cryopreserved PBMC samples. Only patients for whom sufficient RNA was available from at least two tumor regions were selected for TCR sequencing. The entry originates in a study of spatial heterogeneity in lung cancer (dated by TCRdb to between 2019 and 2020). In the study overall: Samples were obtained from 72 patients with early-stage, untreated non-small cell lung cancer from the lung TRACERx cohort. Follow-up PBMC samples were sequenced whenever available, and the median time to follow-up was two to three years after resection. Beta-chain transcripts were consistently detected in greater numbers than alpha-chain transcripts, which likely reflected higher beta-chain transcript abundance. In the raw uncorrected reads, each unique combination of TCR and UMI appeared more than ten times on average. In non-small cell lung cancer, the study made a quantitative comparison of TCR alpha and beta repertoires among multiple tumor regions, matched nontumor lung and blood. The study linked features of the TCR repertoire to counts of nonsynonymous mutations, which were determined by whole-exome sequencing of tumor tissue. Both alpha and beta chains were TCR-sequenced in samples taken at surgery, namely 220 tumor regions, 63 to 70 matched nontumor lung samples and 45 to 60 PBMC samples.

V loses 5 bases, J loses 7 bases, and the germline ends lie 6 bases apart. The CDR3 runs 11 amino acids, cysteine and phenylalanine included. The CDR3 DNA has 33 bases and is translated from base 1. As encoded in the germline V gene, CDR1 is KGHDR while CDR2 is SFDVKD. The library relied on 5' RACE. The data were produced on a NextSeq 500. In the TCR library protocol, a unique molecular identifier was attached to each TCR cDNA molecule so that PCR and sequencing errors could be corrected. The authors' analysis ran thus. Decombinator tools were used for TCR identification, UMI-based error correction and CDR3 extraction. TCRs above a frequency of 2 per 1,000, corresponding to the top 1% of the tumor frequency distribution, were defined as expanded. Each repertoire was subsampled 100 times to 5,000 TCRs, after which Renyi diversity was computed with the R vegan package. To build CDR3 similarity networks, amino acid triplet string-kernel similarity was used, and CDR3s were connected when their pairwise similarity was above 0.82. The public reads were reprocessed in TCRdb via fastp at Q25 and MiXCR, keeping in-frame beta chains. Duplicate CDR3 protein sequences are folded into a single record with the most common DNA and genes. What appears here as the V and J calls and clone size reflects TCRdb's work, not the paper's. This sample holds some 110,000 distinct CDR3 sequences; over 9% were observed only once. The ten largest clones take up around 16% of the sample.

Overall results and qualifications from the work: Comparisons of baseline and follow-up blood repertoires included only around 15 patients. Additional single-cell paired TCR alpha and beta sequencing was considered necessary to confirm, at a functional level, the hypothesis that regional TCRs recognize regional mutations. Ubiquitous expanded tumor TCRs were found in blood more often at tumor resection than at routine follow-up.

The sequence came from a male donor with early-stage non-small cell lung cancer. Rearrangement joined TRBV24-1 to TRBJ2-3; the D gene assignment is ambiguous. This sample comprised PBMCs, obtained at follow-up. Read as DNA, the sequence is TGTGCCACCAGTGGGGCAAATACGCAGTATTTT. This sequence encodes CATSGANTQYF.